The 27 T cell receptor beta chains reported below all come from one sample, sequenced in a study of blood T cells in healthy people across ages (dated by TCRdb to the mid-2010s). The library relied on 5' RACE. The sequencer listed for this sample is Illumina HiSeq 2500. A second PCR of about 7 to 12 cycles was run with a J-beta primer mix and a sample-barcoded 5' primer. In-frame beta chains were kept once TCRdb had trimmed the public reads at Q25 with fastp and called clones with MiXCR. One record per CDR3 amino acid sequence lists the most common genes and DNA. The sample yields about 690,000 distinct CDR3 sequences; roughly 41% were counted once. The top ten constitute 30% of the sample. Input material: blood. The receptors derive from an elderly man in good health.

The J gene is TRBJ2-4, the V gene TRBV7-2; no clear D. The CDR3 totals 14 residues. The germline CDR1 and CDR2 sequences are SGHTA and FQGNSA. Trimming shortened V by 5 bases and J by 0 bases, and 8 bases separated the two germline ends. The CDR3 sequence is CASSADKAKNIQYF. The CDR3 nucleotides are TGTGCCAGCAGCGCCGACAAAGCCAAAAACATTCAGTACTTC.

The CDR3: CASLGGPRSYEQYF. The DNA of the CDR3 is TGTGCCAGCTTAGGCGGTCCCCGCTCCTACGAGCAGTACTTC. The V and J genes are TRBV7-2 and TRBJ2-7; D gene unclear. Germline CDR1 and CDR2: SGHTA and FQGNSA. Trimming removed 8 bases from V and 0 bases from J, with 14 bases in between. This CDR3 has 14 residues.

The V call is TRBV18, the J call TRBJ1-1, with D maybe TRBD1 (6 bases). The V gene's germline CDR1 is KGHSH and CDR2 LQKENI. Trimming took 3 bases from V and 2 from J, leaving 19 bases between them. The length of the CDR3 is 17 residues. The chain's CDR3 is CASSPTGAGRINTEAFF. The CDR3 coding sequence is TGTGCCAGCTCACCCACGGGGGCGGGGAGAATTAACACTGAAGCTTTCTTT.

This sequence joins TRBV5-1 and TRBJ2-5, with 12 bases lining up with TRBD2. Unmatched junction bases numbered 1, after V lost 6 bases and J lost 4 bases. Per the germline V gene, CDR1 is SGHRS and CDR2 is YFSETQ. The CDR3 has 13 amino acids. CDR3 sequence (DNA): TGCGCCAGCAAACTAGCGGGGGGAGAGACCCAGTACTTC. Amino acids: CASKLAGGETQYF. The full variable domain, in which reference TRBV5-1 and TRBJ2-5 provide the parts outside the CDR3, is KAGVTQTPRYLIKTRGQQVTLSCSPISGHRSVSWYQQTPGQGLQFLFEYFSETQRNKGNFPGRFSGRQFSNSRSEMNVSTLELGDSALYLCASKLAGGETQYFGPGTRLLVL.

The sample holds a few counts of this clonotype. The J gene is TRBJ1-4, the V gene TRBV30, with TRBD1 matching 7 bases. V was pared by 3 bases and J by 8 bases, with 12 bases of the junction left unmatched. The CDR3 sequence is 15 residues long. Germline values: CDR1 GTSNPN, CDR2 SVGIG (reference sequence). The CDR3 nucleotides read TGTGCCTGGAGGGACAGGTTGACGGGCGGGGAAAAACTGTTTTTT. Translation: CAWRDRLTGGEKLFF.

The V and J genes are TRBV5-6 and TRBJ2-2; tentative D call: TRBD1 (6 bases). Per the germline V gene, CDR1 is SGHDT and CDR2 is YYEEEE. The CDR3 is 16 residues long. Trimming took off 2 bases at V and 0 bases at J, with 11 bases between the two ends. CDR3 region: CASSLRWTANTGELFF. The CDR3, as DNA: TGTGCCAGCAGCTTAAGATGGACAGCGAACACCGGGGAGCTGTTTTTT.

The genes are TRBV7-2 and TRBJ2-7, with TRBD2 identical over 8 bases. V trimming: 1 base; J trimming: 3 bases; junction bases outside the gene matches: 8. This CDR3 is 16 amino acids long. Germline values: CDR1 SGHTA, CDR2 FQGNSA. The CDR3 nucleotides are TGTGCCAGCAGCTTAGAGGTCTCGCGGGGGGTCTACGAGCAGTACTTC. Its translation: CASSLEVSRGVYEQYF.

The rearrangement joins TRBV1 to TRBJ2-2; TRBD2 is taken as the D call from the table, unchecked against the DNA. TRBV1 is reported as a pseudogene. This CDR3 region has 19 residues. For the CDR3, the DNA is TGCACCAGCAGCCCGACGGAGGTTAGCGGGGGGAGCAACACCGGGGAGCTGTTTTTT. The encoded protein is CTSSPTEVSGGSNTGELFF.

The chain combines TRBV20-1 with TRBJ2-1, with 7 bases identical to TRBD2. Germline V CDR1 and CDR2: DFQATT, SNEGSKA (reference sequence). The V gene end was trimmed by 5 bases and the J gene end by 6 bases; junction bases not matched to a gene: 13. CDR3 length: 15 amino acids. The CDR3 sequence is CSAYGLGRVANEQFF. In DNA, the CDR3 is TGCAGTGCTTACGGACTAGGGCGGGTCGCCAATGAGCAGTTCTTC.

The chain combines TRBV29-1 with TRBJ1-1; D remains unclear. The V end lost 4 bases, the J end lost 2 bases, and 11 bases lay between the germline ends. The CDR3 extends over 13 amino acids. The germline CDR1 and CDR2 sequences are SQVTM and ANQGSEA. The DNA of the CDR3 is TGCAGCGTTGGGCCGCAGATTAACACTGAAGCTTTCTTT. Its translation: CSVGPQINTEAFF.

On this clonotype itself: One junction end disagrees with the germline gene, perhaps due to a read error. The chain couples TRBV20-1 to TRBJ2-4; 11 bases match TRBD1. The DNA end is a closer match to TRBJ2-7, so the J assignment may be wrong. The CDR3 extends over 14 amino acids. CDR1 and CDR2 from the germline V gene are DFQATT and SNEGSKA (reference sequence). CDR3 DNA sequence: TGCAATGCTGAGGGGACAGGGGGGAGCTACGAGCAGTACTTC. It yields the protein CNAEGTGGSYEQYF.

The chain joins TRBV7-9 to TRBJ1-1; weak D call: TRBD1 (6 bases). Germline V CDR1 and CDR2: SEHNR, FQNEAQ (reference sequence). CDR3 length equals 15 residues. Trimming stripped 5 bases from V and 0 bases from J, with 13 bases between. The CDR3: CASSLLQGMNTEAFF. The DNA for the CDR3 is TGTGCCAGCAGCCTGTTACAGGGTATGAACACTGAAGCTTTCTTT.

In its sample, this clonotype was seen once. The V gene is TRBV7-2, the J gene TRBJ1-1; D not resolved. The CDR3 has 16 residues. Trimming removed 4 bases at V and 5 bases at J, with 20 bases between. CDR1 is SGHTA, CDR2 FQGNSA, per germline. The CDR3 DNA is TGTGCCAGCAGCTCCGATTATAGGAGGGCGCGGACTGAAGCTTTCTTT. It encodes CASSSDYRRARTEAFF.

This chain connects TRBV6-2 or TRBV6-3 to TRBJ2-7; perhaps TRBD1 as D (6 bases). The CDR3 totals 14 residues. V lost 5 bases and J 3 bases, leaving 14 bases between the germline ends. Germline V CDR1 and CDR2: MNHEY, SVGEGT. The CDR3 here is CASSRDIRDYEQYF. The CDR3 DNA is TGTGCCAGCAGTAGGGACATTCGAGACTACGAGCAGTACTTC.

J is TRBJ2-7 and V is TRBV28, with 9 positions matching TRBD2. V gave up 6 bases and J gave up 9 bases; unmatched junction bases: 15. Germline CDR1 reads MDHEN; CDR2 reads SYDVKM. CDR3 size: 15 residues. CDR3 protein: CASRASGRRLNGQYF. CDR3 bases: TGTGCCAGCAGAGCCAGCGGGAGGAGGCTGAACGGGCAGTACTTC.

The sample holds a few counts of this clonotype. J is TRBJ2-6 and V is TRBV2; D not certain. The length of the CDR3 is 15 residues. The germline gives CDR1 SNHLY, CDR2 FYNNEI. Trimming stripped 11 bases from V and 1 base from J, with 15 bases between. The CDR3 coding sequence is TGTGCCGGAAGGGATTTAATTTCTGGGGCCAACGTCCTGACTTTC. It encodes CAGRDLISGANVLTF. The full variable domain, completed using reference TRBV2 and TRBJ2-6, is EPEVTQTPSHQVTQMGQEVILRCVPISNHLYFYWYRQILGQKVEFLVSFYNNEISEKSEIFDDQFSVERPDGSNFTLKIRSTKLEDSAMYFCAGRDLISGANVLTFGAGSRLTVL.

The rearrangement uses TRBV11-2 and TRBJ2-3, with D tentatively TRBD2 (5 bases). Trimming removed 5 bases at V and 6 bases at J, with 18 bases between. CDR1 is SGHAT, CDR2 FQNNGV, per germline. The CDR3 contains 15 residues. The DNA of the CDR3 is TGTGCCAGCAGCCCGACCTACGGGGTCTCTGATACGCAGTATTTT. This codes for CASSPTYGVSDTQYF.

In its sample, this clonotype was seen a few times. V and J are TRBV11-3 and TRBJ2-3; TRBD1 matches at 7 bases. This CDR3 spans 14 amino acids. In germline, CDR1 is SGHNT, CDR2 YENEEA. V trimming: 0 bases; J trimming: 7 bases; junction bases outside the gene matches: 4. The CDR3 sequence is CASSLERGPYTQYF. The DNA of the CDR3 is TGTGCCAGCAGCTTAGAAAGGGGGCCGTATACGCAGTATTTT. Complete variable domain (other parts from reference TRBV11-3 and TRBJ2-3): EAGVVQSPRYKIIEKKQPVAFWCNPISGHNTLYWYLQNLGQGPELLIRYENEEAVDDSQLPKDRFSAERLKGVDSTLKIQPAELGDSAVYLCASSLERGPYTQYFGPGTRLTVL.

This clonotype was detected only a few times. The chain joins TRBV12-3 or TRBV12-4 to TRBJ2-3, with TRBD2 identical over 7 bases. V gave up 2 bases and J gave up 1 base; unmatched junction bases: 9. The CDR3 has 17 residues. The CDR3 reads CASSLRGVQRGTDTQYF. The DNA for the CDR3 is TGTGCCAGCAGTTTACGGGGGGTACAGAGAGGCACAGATACGCAGTATTTT.

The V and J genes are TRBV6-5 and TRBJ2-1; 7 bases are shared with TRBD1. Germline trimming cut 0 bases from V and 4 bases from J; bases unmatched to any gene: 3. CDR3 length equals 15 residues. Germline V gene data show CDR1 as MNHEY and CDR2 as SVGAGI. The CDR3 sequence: CASSYSNRGYNEQFF. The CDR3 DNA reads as TGTGCCAGCAGTTACTCGAACAGGGGTTACAATGAGCAGTTCTTC.

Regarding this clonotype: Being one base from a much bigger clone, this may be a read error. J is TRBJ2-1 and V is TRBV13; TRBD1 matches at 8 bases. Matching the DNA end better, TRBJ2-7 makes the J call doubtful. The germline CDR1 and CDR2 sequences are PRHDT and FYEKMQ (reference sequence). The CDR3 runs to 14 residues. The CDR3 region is CASSSGQGNNEQYF. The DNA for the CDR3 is TGTGCCAGCAGCTCCGGACAGGGCAACAATGAGCAGTACTTC.

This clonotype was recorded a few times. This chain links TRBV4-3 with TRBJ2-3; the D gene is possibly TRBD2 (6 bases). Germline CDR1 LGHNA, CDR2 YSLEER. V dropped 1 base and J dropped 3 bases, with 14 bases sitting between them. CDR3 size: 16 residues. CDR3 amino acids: CASSQVVGGGTDTQYF. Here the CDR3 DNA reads TGCGCCAGCAGCCAAGTGGTGGGGGGAGGAACAGATACGCAGTATTTT.

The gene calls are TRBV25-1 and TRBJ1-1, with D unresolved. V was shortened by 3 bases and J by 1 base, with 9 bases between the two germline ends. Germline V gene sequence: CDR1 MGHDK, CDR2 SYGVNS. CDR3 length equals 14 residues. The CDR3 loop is CASSEAAGNTEAFF. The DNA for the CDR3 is TGTGCCAGCAGTGAGGCAGCAGGGAACACTGAAGCTTTCTTT.

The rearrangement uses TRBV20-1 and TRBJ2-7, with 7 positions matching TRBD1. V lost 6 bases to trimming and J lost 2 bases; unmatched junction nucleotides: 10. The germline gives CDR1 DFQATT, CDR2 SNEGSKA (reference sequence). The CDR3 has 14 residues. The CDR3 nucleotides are TGCAGTGCCCCGACAGGGACGAGGACCTACGAGCAGTACTTC. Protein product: CSAPTGTRTYEQYF.

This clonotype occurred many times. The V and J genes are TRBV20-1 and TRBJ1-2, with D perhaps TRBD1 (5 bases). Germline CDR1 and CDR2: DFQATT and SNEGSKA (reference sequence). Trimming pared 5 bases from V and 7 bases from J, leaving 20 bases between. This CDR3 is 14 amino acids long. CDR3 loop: CSAPPTTGRGGYTF. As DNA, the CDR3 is TGCAGTGCTCCCCCGACGACCGGGAGGGGTGGCTACACCTTC.

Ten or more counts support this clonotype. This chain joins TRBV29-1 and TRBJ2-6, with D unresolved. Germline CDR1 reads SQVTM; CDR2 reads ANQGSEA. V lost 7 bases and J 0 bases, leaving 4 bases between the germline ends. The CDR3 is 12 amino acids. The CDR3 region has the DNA TGCAGCGCCGCCTCTGGGGCCAACGTCCTGACTTTC. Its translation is CSAASGANVLTF.

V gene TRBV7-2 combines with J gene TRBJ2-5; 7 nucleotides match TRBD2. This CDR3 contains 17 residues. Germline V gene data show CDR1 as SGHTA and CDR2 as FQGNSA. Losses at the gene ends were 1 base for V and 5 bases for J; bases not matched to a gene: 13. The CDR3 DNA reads TGTGCCAGCAGCTTAGTCGGCGGGGGTACCGTCCGGGAGACCCAGTACTTC. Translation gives CASSLVGGGTVRETQYF.